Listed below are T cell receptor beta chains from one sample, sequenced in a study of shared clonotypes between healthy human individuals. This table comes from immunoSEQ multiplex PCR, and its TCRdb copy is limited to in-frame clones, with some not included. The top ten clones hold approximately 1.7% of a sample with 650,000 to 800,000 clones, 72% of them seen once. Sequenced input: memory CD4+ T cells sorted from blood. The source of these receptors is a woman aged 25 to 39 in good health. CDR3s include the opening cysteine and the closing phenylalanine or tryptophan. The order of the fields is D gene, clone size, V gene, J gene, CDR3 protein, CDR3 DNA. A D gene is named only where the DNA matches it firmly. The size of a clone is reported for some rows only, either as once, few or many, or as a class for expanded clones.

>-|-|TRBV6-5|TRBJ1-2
CASSYSAGTGYTF
TGTGCCAGCAGTTACTCAGCTGGGACCGGCTACACCTTC
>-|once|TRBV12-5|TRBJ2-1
CASGLGTSTAYFDEQFF
TGTGCTAGTGGTTTGGGAACCTCGACAGCGTACTTCGATGAGCAGTTCTTC
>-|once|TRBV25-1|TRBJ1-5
CASSDNRGQPQHF
TGTGCCAGCAGCGACAATAGGGGCCAGCCCCAGCATTTT
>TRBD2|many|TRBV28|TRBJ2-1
CASRLTSGSYNEQFF
TGTGCCAGCAGGTTGACTAGCGGCTCCTACAATGAGCAGTTCTTC
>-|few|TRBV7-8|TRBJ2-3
CASSLVSGTNQGTQYF
TGTGCCAGCAGCTTAGTAAGCGGCACCAACCAGGGTACGCAGTATTTT
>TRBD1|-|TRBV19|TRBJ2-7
CASSIRRTGGEQYF
TGTGCCAGTAGTATTCGCCGGACAGGGGGGGAGCAGTACTTC
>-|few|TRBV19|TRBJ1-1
CASSIGGARNTEAFF
TGTGCCAGTAGTATTGGTGGGGCGCGGAACACTGAAGCTTTCTTT
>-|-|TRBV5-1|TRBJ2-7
CASSWGTTVKSYEQYF
TGCGCCAGCAGCTGGGGGACGACAGTAAAATCCTACGAGCAGTACTTC
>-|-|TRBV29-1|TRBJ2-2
CSVGTGELFF
TGCAGCGTGGGAACCGGGGAGCTGTTTTTT
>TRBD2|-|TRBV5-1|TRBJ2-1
CASSPAGGPNNEQFF
TGCGCCAGCAGCCCTGCGGGAGGGCCCAACAATGAGCAGTTCTTC
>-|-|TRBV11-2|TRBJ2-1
CASSLSPAGYNEQFF
TGTGCCAGCAGCTTATCTCCCGCCGGCTACAATGAGCAGTTCTTC
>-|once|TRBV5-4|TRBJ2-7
CASSLFYSDSYEQYF
TGTGCCAGCAGCTTGTTCTACAGCGATTCCTACGAGCAGTACTTC
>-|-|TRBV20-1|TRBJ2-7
CSASVLHEQYF
TGCAGTGCTTCGGTTCTTCACGAGCAGTACTTC
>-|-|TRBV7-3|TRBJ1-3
CASSSGQRNSGNTIYF
TGTGCCAGCAGCTCCGGACAGCGCAACTCTGGAAACACCATATATTTT
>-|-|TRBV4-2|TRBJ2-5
CASSLAGGPGETQYF
TGTGCCAGCAGCTTGGCTGGCGGCCCTGGGGAGACCCAGTACTTC
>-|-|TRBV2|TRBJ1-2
CASRGDLSGYTF
TGTGCCAGCAGAGGGGATCTTTCAGGCTACACCTTC
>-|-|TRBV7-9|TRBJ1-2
CASSLVTGPYGYTF
TGTGCCAGCAGCTTAGTTACAGGACCCTATGGCTACACCTTC
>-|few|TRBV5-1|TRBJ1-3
CASSLGSDSGNTIYF
TGCGCCAGCAGTCTCGGGTCGGATTCTGGAAACACCATATATTTT
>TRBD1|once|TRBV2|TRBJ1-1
CASSVLQGSEAFF
TGTGCCAGCAGTGTTTTACAGGGGTCTGAAGCTTTCTTT
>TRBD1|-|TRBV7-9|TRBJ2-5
CASSLGGTGETQYF
TGTGCCAGCAGCTTAGGGGGGACAGGGGAGACCCAGTACTTC
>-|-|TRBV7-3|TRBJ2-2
CASSISGNTGELFF
TGTGCCAGCAGTATTAGCGGTAACACCGGGGAGCTGTTTTTT
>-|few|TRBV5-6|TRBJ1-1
CASNKAPVRGMNTEAFF
TGTGCCAGCAACAAAGCCCCTGTACGGGGGATGAACACTGAAGCTTTCTTT
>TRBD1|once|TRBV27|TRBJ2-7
CASSLGQGTYEQYF
TGTGCCAGCAGTTTAGGACAGGGTACCTACGAGCAGTACTTC
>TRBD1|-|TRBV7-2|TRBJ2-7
CASSSATGGVAFYEQYF
TGTGCCAGCAGCTCAGCAACAGGGGGCGTCGCGTTTTACGAGCAGTACTTC
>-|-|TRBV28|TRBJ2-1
CASSLSGQGNEQFF
TGTGCCAGCAGTTTAAGCGGACAAGGCAATGAGCAGTTCTTC
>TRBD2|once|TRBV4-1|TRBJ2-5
CASSPGSRAGGGETQYF
TGCGCCAGCAGCCCAGGCAGTCGAGCGGGAGGAGGAGAGACCCAGTACTTC
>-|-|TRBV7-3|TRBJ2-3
CASSPQGLSTDTQYF
TGTGCCAGCAGCCCACAGGGCCTCAGCACAGATACGCAGTATTTT
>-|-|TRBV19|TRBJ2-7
CASSAPGTTTYEQYF
TGTGCCAGTAGTGCACCCGGGACAACGACCTACGAGCAGTACTTC
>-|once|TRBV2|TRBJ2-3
CASSRDSTDTQYF
TGTGCCAGCAGCCGGGACTCAACAGATACGCAGTATTTT
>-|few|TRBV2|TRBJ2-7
CASQLGPIYEQYF
TGTGCCAGCCAATTGGGACCGATCTACGAGCAGTACTTC
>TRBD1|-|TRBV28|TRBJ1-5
CASRDSGAGQSNQPQHF
TGTGCCAGCAGGGACTCGGGGGCGGGACAGAGCAATCAGCCCCAGCATTTT
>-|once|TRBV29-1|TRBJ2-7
CSVAHSYEQYF
TGCAGCGTTGCACACTCCTACGAGCAGTACTTC
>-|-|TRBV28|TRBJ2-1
CASSLGHRYNEQFF
TGTGCCAGCAGTTTGGGACACCGGTACAATGAGCAGTTCTTC
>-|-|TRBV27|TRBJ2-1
CASARLAGKVENEQFF
TGTGCCAGCGCCCGCCTAGCAGGCAAGGTTGAGAATGAGCAGTTCTTC
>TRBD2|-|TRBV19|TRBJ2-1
CASSPPGTSGRHEQFF
TGTGCCAGTAGTCCCCCCGGGACTAGCGGGCGCCATGAGCAGTTCTTC
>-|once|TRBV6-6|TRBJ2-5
CASGPTQETQYF
TGTGCCAGCGGACCCACCCAAGAGACCCAGTACTTC
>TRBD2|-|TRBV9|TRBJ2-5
CASSVGAGGPNQETQYF
TGTGCCAGCAGCGTAGGAGCGGGAGGGCCAAACCAAGAGACCCAGTACTTC
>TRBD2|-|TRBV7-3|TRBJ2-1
CASSLFAGVSQNEQFF
TGTGCCAGCAGCTTATTTGCGGGAGTTAGCCAGAATGAGCAGTTCTTC
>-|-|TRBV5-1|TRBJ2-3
CASSPLRPEDTQYF
TGCGCCAGCAGCCCCCTTCGGCCGGAGGATACGCAGTATTTT
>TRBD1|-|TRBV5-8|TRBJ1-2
CASSFKGGGGGYGYTF
TGTGCCAGCAGCTTCAAAGGCGGAGGGGGCGGCTATGGCTACACCTTC
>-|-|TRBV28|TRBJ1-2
CASSSPTGGGRGYTF
TGTGCCAGCAGTTCCCCTACGGGGGGGGGCCGAGGCTACACCTTC
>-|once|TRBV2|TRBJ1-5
CASSDGTASNQPQHF
TGTGCCAGCAGTGATGGAACCGCGAGCAATCAGCCCCAGCATTTT
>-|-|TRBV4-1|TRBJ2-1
CASSQEAGATSILEFF
TGCGCCAGCAGCCAAGAGGCCGGGGCCACATCTATCTTAGAGTTCTTC
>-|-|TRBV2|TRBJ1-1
CASSEIQGYYEAFF
TGTGCCAGCAGTGAAATCCAGGGTTACTATGAAGCTTTCTTT
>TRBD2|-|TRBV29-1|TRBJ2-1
CSGHMAGVYNEQFF
TGCAGCGGCCATATGGCGGGAGTTTACAATGAGCAGTTCTTC
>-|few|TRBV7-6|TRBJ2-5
CASSPQEVTGTQYF
TGTGCCAGCAGCCCACAGGAAGTGACGGGGACCCAGTACTTC
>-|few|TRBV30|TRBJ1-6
CAWSVLKANSPLHF
TGTGCCTGGAGTGTACTAAAGGCTAATTCACCCCTCCACTTT
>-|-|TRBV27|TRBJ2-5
CASSPRTLSVETQYF
TGTGCCAGCAGTCCTCGGACACTGTCCGTGGAGACCCAGTACTTC
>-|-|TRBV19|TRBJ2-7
CASSPQMRGVDEQYF
TGTGCCAGTAGTCCCCAAATGAGGGGAGTCGACGAGCAGTACTTC
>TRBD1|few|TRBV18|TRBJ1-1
CASSHIKGADTEAFF
TGTGCCAGCTCACACATCAAGGGGGCTGACACTGAAGCTTTCTTT
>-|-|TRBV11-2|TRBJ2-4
CASSESLAKNIQYF
TGTGCCAGCAGCGAGAGTCTAGCCAAAAACATTCAGTACTTC
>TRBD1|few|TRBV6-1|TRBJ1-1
CASSGTGPTEAFF
TGTGCCAGCAGTGGGACAGGGCCCACTGAAGCTTTCTTT
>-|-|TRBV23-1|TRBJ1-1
CASSPCLAGDEAFF
TGCGCCAGCAGTCCCTGTTTGGCAGGTGATGAGGCTTTCTTT
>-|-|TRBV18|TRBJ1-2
CASSPGGDHYGYTF
TGTGCCAGCTCACCGGGCGGAGACCACTATGGCTACACCTTC
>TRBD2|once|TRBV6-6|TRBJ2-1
CASSPGTSAYNEQFF
TGTGCCAGCAGCCCCGGGACTAGCGCCTACAATGAGCAGTTCTTC
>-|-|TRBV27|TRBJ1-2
CASSLSIGPSANYGYTF
TGTGCCAGCAGTTTATCGATCGGCCCATCCGCTAACTATGGCTACACCTTC
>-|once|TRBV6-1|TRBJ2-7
CASWRGYEQYF
TGTGCCAGCTGGCGAGGCTACGAGCAGTACTTC